This T cell receptor beta chain was recovered during a study of cytomegalovirus exposure and HLA in healthy donors. Findings of the study overall: Rarity held for most TCR sequences, but there were some public TCRs that occurred in many donors. The CMV antigen specificity of a few CMV-associated chains was confirmed through in vitro analysis. The study flagged approximately 180 TCR beta chains as cytomegalovirus-associated. Reports credit the classifier with highly specific, highly sensitive diagnosis of cytomegalovirus status.

Assay: immunoSEQ multiplex PCR; the TCRdb copy retains only in-frame clones and omits some. Of 78,000 or so clones listed, around 94% are singletons. Concerning this clone: What it recognizes is unknown.

In germline, CDR1 is WSHSY, CDR2 SAAADI. The CDR3 consists of 13 residues. The V segment lost 3 bases and the J segment 4 bases; nucleotides outside the gene matches: 2. This sequence originates from a woman between 18 and 29 years old in good health and CMV-seropositive. The V call is TRBV10-2, the J call TRBJ1-1; 7 bases agree with TRBD1. Specimen: PBMCs. This CDR3 reads CASSENRGTEAFF. The CDR3 bases are TGCGCCAGCAGTGAAAACAGGGGCACTGAAGCTTTCTTT.